This TCR beta chain was identified in a study of patients and donors after allogeneic stem cell transplantation. Germline V lookup: CDR1 SGHRS, CDR2 YFSETQ. The CDR3 has 18 amino acids. J gave up 0 bases and V 2 bases, and 9 bases lay outside the gene matches. TCRdb independently ran MiXCR on the RT-PCR reads; one entry per CDR3 protein. The sample has approximately 160,000 distinct CDR3 sequences, approximately 30% seen once. The receptor was isolated from a human donor who was either an allogeneic HSCT recipient or a stem cell or donor lymphocyte infusion donor (not recorded which). It is not recorded whose cells these are; they may come from a transplant donor. The gene calls are TRBV5-1 and TRBJ1-1, with TRBD1 identical over 11 bases. Sequenced sample: blood, either unsorted or a sorted T cell fraction (not recorded which). CDR3 sequence: CASSLRGTGGEVNTEAFF. CDR3 DNA sequence: TGCGCCAGCAGCTTACGAGGGACAGGGGGAGAGGTGAACACTGAAGCTTTCTTT.